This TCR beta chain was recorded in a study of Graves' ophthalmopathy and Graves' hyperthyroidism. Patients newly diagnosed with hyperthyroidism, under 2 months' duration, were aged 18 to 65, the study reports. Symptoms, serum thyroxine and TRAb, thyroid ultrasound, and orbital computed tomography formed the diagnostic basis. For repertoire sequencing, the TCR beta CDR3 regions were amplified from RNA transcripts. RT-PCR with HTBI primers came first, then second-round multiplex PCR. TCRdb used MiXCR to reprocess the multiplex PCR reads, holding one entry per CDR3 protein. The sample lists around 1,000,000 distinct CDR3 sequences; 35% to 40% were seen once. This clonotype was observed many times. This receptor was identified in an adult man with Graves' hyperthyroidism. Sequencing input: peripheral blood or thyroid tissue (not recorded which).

The CDR3 region is CASSLGQDPNEKLFF. The DNA for the CDR3 is TGTGCCAGCAGCTTAGGACAGGACCCTAATGAAAAACTGTTTTTT. The rearrangement uses TRBV7-8 and TRBJ1-4, with D possibly matching TRBD1 (6 bases). This CDR3 has 15 residues. The ends were cut back, 1 base at V and 3 bases at J, with 9 bases in the middle. The germline CDR1 and CDR2 sequences are SGHVS and FQNEAQ.